This record concerns one T cell receptor (beta chain) sequence. CDR3 size: 14 residues. Germline V gene sequence: CDR1 MNHEY, CDR2 SVGEGT. The germline V and J ends were trimmed by 6 bases and 8 bases, with 16 bases remaining between them. RNA in amounts of roughly 0.45 to 1 ug was reverse transcribed with random hexamers. The TCR beta CDR3 was amplified by immunoSEQ multiplex PCR across 54 Vbeta, 13 Jbeta. TCRdb reanalysed the immunoSEQ multiplex PCR reads using MiXCR and keeps one entry per CDR3 protein. The table has hundreds of thousands of distinct CDR3 sequences, over 85% seen once. The sample originates from a study of CD8 T cells in Susac syndrome.

This TCR was recovered from a human donor with multiple sclerosis. The gene calls are TRBV6-2 or TRBV6-3 and TRBJ1-4; D unclear. Sequencing was done on a sample of CD4+ T cells from PBMCs. In nucleotides, the CDR3 is TGTGCCAGCAGGGCGGATGGTGGTTACGAAAAACTGTTTTTT. Translating gives CASRADGGYEKLFF.